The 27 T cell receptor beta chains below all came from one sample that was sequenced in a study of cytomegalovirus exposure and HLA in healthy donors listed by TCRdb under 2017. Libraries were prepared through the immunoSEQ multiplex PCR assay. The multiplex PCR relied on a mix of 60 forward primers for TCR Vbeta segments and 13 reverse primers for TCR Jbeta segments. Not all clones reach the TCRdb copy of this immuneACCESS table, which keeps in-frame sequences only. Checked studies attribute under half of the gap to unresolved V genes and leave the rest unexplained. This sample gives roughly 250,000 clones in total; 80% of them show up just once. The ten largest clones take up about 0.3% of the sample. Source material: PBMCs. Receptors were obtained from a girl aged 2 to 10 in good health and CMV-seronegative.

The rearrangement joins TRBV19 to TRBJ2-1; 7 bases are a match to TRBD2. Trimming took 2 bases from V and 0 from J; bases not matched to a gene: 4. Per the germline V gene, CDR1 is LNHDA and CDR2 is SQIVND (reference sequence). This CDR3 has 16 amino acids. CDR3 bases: TGTGCCAGTAGTATAAACGGCGGGAGCTCCTACAATGAGCAGTTCTTC. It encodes CASSINGGSSYNEQFF.

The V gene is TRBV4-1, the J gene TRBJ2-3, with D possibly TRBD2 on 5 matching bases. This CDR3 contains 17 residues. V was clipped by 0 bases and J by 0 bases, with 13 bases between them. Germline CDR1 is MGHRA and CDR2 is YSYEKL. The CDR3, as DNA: TGCGCCAGCAGCCAAGAGGAACTAGACCCTAGCACAGATACGCAGTATTTT. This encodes CASSQEELDPSTDTQYF.

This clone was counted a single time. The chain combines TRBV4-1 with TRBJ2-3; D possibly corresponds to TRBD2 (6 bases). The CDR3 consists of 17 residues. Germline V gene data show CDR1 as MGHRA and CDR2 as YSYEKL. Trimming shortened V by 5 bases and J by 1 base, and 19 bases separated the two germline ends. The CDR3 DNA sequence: TGCGCCAGCAGCTTGCGCGCCCCAACGGGGGGCACAGATACGCAGTATTTT. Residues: CASSLRAPTGGTDTQYF.

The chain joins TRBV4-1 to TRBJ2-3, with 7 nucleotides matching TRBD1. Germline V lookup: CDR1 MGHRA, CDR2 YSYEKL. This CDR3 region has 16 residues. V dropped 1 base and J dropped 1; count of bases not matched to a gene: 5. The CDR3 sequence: CASSQARGRRTDTQYF. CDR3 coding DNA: TGCGCCAGCAGCCAAGCGAGGGGGCGACGCACAGATACGCAGTATTTT.

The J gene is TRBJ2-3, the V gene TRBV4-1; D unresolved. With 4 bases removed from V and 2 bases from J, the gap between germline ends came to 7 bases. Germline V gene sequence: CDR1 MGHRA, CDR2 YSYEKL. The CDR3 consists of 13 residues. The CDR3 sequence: CASSPFITDTQYF. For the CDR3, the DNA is TGCGCCAGCAGCCCTTTTATCACAGATACGCAGTATTTT.

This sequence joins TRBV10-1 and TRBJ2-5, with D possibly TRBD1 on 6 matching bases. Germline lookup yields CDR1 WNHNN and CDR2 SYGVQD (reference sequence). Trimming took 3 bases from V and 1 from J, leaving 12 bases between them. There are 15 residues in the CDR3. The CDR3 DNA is TGCGCCAGCAGTGACACTAGGGGGACCCAAGAGACCCAGTACTTC. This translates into CASSDTRGTQETQYF.

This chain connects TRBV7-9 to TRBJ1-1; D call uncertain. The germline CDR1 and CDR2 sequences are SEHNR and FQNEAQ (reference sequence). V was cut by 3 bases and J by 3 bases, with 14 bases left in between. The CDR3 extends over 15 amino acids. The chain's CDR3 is CASSFSGGLDTEAFF. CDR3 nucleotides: TGTGCCAGCAGCTTTTCCGGAGGTCTGGACACTGAAGCTTTCTTT.

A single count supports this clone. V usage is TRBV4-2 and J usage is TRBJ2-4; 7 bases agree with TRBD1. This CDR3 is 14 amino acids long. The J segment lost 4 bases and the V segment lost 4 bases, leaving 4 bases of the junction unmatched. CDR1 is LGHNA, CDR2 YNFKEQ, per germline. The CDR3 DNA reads TGTGCCAGCAGCCCTAACAGGGGAAAAAACATTCAGTACTTC. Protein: CASSPNRGKNIQYF.

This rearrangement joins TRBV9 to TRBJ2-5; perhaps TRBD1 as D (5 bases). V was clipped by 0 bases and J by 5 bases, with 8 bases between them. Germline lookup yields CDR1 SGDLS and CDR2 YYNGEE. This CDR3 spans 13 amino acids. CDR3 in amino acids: CASSVAGLETQYF. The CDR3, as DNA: TGTGCCAGCAGCGTAGCAGGGTTGGAGACCCAGTACTTC.

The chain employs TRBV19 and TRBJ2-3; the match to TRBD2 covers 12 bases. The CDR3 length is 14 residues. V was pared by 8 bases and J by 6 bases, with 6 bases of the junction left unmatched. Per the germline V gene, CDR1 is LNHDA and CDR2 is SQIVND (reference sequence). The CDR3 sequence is CASRLAGATDTQYF. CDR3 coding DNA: TGTGCCAGTCGACTAGCGGGGGCCACGGATACGCAGTATTTT.

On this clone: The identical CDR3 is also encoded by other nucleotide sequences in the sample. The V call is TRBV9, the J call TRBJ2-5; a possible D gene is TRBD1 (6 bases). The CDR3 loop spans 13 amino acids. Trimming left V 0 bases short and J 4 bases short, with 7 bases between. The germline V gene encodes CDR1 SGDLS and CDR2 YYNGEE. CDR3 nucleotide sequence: TGTGCCAGCAGCGTAGGAGGGGGAGAGACCCAGTACTTC. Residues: CASSVGGGETQYF. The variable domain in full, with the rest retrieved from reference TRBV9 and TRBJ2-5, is DSGVTQTPKHLITATGQRVTLRCSPRSGDLSVYWYQQSLDQGLQFLIQYYNGEERAKGNILERFSAQQFPDLHSELNLSSLELGDSALYFCASSVGGGETQYFGPGTRLLVL.

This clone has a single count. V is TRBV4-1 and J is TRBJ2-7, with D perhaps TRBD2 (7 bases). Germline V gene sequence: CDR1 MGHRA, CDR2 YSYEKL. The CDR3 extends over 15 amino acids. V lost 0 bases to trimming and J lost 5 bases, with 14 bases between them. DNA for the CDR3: TGCGCCAGCAGCCAAGAAAGGGGGGGCATCCACGAGCAGTACTTC. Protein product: CASSQERGGIHEQYF.

This chain's CDR3 is CASSLGGGAFEQFF. The CDR3 DNA follows: TGTGCCAGCAGCTTAGGCGGGGGGGCTTTTGAGCAGTTCTTC. This sequence joins TRBV7-3 and TRBJ2-1; the match to TRBD2 covers 9 bases. Germline trimming cut 2 bases from V and 9 bases from J; bases unmatched to any gene: 5. CDR3 length: 14 amino acids. Germline CDR1 and CDR2: SGHTA and FQGTGA.

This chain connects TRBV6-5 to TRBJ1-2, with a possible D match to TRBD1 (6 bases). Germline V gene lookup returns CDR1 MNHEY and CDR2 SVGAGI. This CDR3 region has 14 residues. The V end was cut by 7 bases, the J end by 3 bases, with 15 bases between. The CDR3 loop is CASTSGGADYGYTF. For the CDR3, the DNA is TGTGCCAGCACCTCGGGGGGGGCGGACTATGGCTACACCTTC.

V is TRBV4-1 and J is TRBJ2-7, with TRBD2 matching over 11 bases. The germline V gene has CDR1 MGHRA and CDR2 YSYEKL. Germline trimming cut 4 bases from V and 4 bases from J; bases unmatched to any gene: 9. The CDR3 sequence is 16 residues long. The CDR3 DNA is TGCGCCAGCAGCCCGGCTGGGACTAGCGGATTATACGAGCAGTACTTC. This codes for CASSPAGTSGLYEQYF.

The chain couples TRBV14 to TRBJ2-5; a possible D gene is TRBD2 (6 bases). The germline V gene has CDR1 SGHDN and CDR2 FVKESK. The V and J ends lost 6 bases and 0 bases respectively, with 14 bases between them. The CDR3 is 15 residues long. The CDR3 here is CASSRGAVYQETQYF. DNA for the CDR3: TGTGCCAGCAGTCGCGGGGCGGTGTACCAAGAGACCCAGTACTTC.

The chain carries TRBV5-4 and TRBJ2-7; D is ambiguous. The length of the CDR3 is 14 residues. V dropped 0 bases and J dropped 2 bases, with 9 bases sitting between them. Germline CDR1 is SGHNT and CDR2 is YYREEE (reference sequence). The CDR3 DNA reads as TGTGCCAGCAGCTTGGACGTCAGGACCTACGAGCAGTACTTC. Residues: CASSLDVRTYEQYF.

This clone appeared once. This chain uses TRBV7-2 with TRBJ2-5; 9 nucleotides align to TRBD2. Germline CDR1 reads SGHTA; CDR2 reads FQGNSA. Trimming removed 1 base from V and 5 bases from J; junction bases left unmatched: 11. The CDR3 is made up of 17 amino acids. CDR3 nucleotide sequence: TGTGCCAGCAGCTTAGATCTCGGCGGGGGGGCCGGGGAGACCCAGTACTTC. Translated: CASSLDLGGGAGETQYF.

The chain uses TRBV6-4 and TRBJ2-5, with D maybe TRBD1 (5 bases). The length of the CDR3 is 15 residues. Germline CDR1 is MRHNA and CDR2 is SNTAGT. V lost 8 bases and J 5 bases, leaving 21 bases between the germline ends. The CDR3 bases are TGTGCCAGCCCTCGATCCCGCAGGGTTGGGGAGACCCAGTACTTC. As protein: CASPRSRRVGETQYF.

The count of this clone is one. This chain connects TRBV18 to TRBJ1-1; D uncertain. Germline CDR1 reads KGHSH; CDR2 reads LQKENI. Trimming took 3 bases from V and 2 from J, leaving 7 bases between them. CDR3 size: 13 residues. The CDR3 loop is CASSPQANTEAFF. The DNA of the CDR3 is TGTGCCAGCTCACCCCAAGCAAACACTGAAGCTTTCTTT.

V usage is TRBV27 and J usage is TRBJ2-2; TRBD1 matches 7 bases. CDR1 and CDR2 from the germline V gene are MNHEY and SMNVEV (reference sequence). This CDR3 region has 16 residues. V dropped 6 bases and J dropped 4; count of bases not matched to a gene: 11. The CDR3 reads CASSSLGTVSTGELFF. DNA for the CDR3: TGTGCCAGCAGCTCCCTCGGGACAGTGAGCACCGGGGAGCTGTTTTTT.

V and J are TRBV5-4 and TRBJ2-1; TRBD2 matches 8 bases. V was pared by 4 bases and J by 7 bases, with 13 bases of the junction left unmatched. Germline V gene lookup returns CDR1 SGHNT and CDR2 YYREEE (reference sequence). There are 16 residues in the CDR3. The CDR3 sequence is CASSLLGLGIQNEQFF. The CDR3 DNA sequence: TGTGCCAGCAGCCTTTTGGGACTAGGGATACAAAATGAGCAGTTCTTC.

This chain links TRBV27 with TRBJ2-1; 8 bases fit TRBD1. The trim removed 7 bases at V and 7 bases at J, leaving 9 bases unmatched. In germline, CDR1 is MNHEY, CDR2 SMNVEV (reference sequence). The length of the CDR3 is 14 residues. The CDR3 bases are TGTGCCAGCATCCCGGGGACAGGCAGGAATGAGCAGTTCTTC. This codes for CASIPGTGRNEQFF.

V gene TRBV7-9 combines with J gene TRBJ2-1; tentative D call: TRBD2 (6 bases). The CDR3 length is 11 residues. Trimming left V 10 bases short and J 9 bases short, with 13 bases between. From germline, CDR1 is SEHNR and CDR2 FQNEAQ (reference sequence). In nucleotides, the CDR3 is TGTGCCAACGGGCGGGGAATTGAGCAGTTCTTC. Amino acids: CANGRGIEQFF.

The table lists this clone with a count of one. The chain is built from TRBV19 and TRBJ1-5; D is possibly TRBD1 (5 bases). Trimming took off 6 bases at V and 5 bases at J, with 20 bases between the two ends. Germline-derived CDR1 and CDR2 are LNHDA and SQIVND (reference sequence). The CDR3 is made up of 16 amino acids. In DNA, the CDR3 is TGTGCCAGTAGCCCTTCCCCGACAGCAAGGCATCAGCCCCAGCATTTT. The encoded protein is CASSPSPTARHQPQHF.

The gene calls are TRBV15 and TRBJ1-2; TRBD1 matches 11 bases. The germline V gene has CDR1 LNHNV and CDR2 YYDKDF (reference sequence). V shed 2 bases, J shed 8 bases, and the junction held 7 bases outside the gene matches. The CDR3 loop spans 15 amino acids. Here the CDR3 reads CATSRPGQGDSGYTF. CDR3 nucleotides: TGTGCCACCAGCAGACCGGGACAGGGGGACTCCGGCTACACCTTC. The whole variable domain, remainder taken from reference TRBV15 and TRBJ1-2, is DAMVIQNPRYQVTQFGKPVTLSCSQTLNHNVMYWYQQKSSQAPKLLFHYYDKDFNNEADTPDNFQSRRPNTSFCFLDIRSPGLGDTAMYLCATSRPGQGDSGYTFGSGTRLTVV.

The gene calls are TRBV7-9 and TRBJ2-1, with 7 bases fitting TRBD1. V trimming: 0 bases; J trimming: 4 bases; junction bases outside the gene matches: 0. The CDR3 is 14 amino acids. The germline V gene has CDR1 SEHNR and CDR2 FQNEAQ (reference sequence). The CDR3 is CASSLAQGYNEQFF. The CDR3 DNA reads TGTGCCAGCAGCTTAGCACAGGGGTACAATGAGCAGTTCTTC.